The subject of this entry is one T cell receptor beta chain. This sample was included in a study of cytotoxic CD8 clonotypes in ibrutinib-treated CLL. Only in-frame clones appear in the TCRdb table, and some are missing; sequencing was by immunoSEQ multiplex PCR. This sample has under 300,000 clones, with roughly 70% found just once. The CDR3 loop spans 13 amino acids. Between the trimmed V and J ends, which lost 8 bases and 0 bases, there was a span of 12 bases. The germline V gene has CDR1 SGDLS and CDR2 YYNGEE. Sequences were derived from PBMCs, sampled after 24 months of ibrutinib treatment. This clonotype was obtained from a human donor with chronic lymphocytic leukemia. The rearrangement joins TRBV9 to TRBJ2-7, with TRBD2 as a possible D gene (6 bases). The CDR3 is CASSGGSSYEQYF. The CDR3 region has the DNA TGTGCCAGTTCTGGGGGGAGCTCCTACGAGCAGTACTTC.